A single sample is the source of the 23 T cell receptor beta chains below, sequenced in a study of PD-L1 blockade in urothelial cancer. The protocol was immunoSEQ multiplex PCR, while the TCRdb copy is restricted to in-frame clones and leaves out a portion. There are about 24,000 clones in the sample; roughly nine tenths occur only once, and approximately 3% lies in the top ten. The specimen comprised PBMCs, sampled around atezolizumab (anti-PD-L1) treatment. These receptors were collected from a middle-aged man with urothelial cancer.

The chain employs TRBV10-1 and TRBJ2-7; 7 bases agree with TRBD1. The CDR3 is 15 amino acids. With 0 bases clipped from V and 5 bases from J, the junction kept 7 bases outside the gene matches. The germline V gene encodes CDR1 WNHNN and CDR2 SYGVQD (reference sequence). For the CDR3, the DNA is TGCGCCAGCAGTGAGTCGACAGGGAATACGAACGAGCAGTACTTC. It yields the protein CASSESTGNTNEQYF.

This clone is a singleton in its sample. The gene calls are TRBV2 and TRBJ2-3, with 9 bases that match TRBD2. Per germline, CDR1 SNHLY and CDR2 FYNNEI. V gave up 4 bases and J gave up 7 bases; unmatched junction bases: 9. CDR3 length: 15 amino acids. CDR3 sequence reads: CASSASSGEWNTQYF. The CDR3 nucleotides read TGTGCCAGCAGTGCTTCTAGCGGGGAATGGAATACGCAGTATTTT.

V gene TRBV29-1 combines with J gene TRBJ1-2, with TRBD1 identical over 8 bases. The CDR3 runs to 13 residues. The V segment lost 7 bases and the J segment 7 bases; nucleotides outside the gene matches: 11. The germline CDR1 and CDR2 sequences are SQVTM and ANQGSEA. CDR3 DNA: TGCAGCGGTAGGACAGGGTTTGATAGTGGCTACACCTTC. This encodes CSGRTGFDSGYTF. Complete variable domain (other parts from reference TRBV29-1 and TRBJ1-2): SAVISQKPSRDICQRGTSLTIQCQVDSQVTMMFWYRQQPGQSLTLIATANQGSEATYESGFVIDKFPISRPNLTFSTLTVSNMSPEDSSIYLCSGRTGFDSGYTFGSGTRLTVV.

The chain carries TRBV9 and TRBJ2-3; 7 bases are shared with TRBD1. From germline, CDR1 is SGDLS and CDR2 YYNGEE. Germline trimming cut 4 bases from V and 1 base from J; bases unmatched to any gene: 3. The CDR3 runs 14 residues. The CDR3 loop is CASSIQGRTDTQYF. In DNA form, the CDR3 reads TGTGCCAGCAGCATACAGGGGCGCACAGATACGCAGTATTTT.

The V gene is TRBV7-3, the J gene TRBJ2-1; D remains ambiguous. V lost 1 base to trimming and J lost 2 bases, with 6 bases between them. This CDR3 has 14 residues. Looked up from germline, CDR1 is SGHTA and CDR2 is FQGTGA. This CDR3 is CASSLSGPYNEQFF. CDR3 DNA sequence: TGTGCCAGCAGCTTAAGCGGCCCCTACAATGAGCAGTTCTTC.

This clone was counted once. This chain links TRBV5-1 with TRBJ2-3, with 11 bases identical to TRBD2. The CDR3 has 16 residues. With V trimmed by 1 base and J by 5 bases, 6 bases remained unmatched. Germline V CDR1 and CDR2: SGHRS, YFSETQ. CDR3 DNA sequence: TGCGCCAGCAGCTTGCCCGGGACTAGCGGTCGAGATACGCAGTATTTT. Its translation: CASSLPGTSGRDTQYF.

This clone appeared a few times. The chain has TRBV9 and TRBJ1-1; D gene ambiguous. The CDR3 runs to 13 residues. Germline lookup yields CDR1 SGDLS and CDR2 YYNGEE. V shed 4 bases and J shed 3 bases, with 10 bases lying between them. This chain's CDR3 is CASSLTYYTEAFF. The CDR3 DNA is TGTGCCAGCAGCTTAACGTACTACACTGAAGCTTTCTTT.

V and J are TRBV5-1 and TRBJ1-4, with D maybe TRBD1 (5 bases). Germline assignment: CDR1 SGHRS and CDR2 YFSETQ. This CDR3 has 17 amino acids. With 5 bases removed from V and 5 bases from J, the gap between germline ends came to 22 bases. DNA for the CDR3: TGCGCCAGCAGACTGACGGACACCCCGATCATCAATGAAAAACTGTTTTTT. It translates to CASRLTDTPIINEKLFF.

The chain joins TRBV30 to TRBJ1-5, with 9 nucleotides matching TRBD1. Germline assignment: CDR1 GTSNPN and CDR2 SVGIG (reference sequence). This CDR3 spans 14 amino acids. The trim removed 7 bases at V and 4 bases at J, leaving 8 bases unmatched. The CDR3 nucleotides are TGTGCCTACCGGGACAGGGCTATGAATCAGCCCCAGCATTTT. Its translation: CAYRDRAMNQPQHF.

V and J are TRBV5-8 and TRBJ1-5, with 7 bases identical to TRBD1. The CDR3 extends over 15 amino acids. Trimming removed 0 bases from V and 5 bases from J; junction bases left unmatched: 5. In germline, CDR1 is SGHTS, CDR2 YDEGEE. The CDR3 region has the DNA TGTGCCAGCAGCTTGGTAGGGGGCGATGATCAGCCCCAGCATTTT. Protein product: CASSLVGGDDQPQHF.

The chain combines TRBV5-6 with TRBJ2-1; 12 bases align to TRBD2. This CDR3 has 17 residues. Trimming cost V 1 base and J 6 bases; bases outside gene matches: 8. Germline V CDR1 and CDR2: SGHDT, YYEEEE. The CDR3 DNA sequence: TGTGCCAGCAGCTTGTTGTCTAGCGGGAGGGCCCTCAATGAGCAGTTCTTC. Translated, it gives CASSLLSSGRALNEQFF.

Only one count was recorded for this clone. The chain employs TRBV6-5 and TRBJ1-4, with a tentative D call TRBD1 (5 bases). CDR1 is MNHEY and CDR2 is SVGAGI in the germline V gene. The CDR3 covers 13 residues. V was clipped by 4 bases and J by 10 bases, with 13 bases between them. CDR3 in DNA: TGTGCCAGCAGTTGGACACCCCTTCGAAAACTGTTTTTT. Amino acid sequence: CASSWTPLRKLFF.

The chain joins TRBV5-6 to TRBJ1-1; D may be TRBD1 (6 bases). With 2 bases removed from V and 8 bases from J, the gap between germline ends came to 13 bases. The CDR3 spans 13 residues. CDR1 and CDR2 from the germline V gene are SGHDT and YYEEEE. CDR3 nucleotide sequence: TGTGCCAGCAGCTTAAGCGGGGGCGTAGAAGCTTTCTTT. Amino acid sequence: CASSLSGGVEAFF.

The J gene is TRBJ1-4, the V gene TRBV4-3; D is possibly TRBD1 (5 bases). Germline V lookup: CDR1 LGHNA, CDR2 YSLEER. This CDR3 is 13 amino acids long. The ends were cut back, 0 bases at V and 11 bases at J, with 10 bases in the middle. The CDR3 is CASSQDLGGKLFF. CDR3 coding DNA: TGCGCCAGCAGCCAAGATCTGGGGGGTAAACTGTTTTTT.

The chain uses TRBV5-8 and TRBJ2-1, with 11 bases aligning to TRBD2. Germline CDR1 SGHTS, CDR2 YDEGEE. Trimming took 3 bases from V and 2 from J; bases not matched to a gene: 1. The CDR3 is made up of 15 amino acids. The CDR3 nucleotides are TGTGCCAGCAGCTCGGGACTAGCGGCCTACAATGAGCAGTTCTTC. It specifies CASSSGLAAYNEQFF.

The CDR3: CASSLDRVRELFF. DNA of the CDR3: TGTGCCAGCAGCTTAGACAGGGTACGGGAGCTGTTTTTT. The chain joins TRBV7-2 to TRBJ2-2; a weak D match, TRBD1 (6 bases). This CDR3 comprises 13 residues. Trimming left V 1 base short and J 9 bases short, with 9 bases between. CDR1 and CDR2 from the germline V gene are SGHTA and FQGNSA.

The J gene is TRBJ2-7, the V gene TRBV2; possibly TRBD2 for D (6 bases). The CDR3 has 13 residues. CDR1 SNHLY and CDR2 FYNNEI come from the germline V gene. The germline V and J ends were trimmed by 7 bases and 3 bases, with 13 bases remaining between them. Written as DNA, the CDR3 is TGTGCCAGCACGAGGGACTTCGGCTACGAGCAGTACTTC. It specifies CASTRDFGYEQYF.

The rearrangement joins TRBV4-3 to TRBJ1-4; D not certain. V lost 4 bases to trimming and J lost 5 bases, with 17 bases between them. There are 16 residues in the CDR3. Germline V gene data show CDR1 as LGHNA and CDR2 as YSLEER. The CDR3 DNA follows: TGCGCCAGCAGCCCTCGTCCGAGGCCTAACAATGAAAAACTGTTTTTT. Amino acids: CASSPRPRPNNEKLFF.

J is TRBJ2-5 and V is TRBV7-3; 9 bases are a match to TRBD1. V lost 4 bases, J lost 6 bases, and 12 bases stayed unmatched. The CDR3 covers 16 residues. CDR1 SGHTA and CDR2 FQGTGA come from the germline V gene. The CDR3 DNA follows: TGTGCCAGCAGCTCTCAACGACCTGGGACAGGGAAGACCCAGTACTTC. Translated: CASSSQRPGTGKTQYF.

The chain joins TRBV28 to TRBJ2-1; 15 positions match TRBD2. This CDR3 contains 16 residues. V lost 6 bases, J lost 9 bases, and 9 bases stayed unmatched. Germline loops: CDR1 MDHEN, CDR2 SYDVKM. The DNA of the CDR3 is TGTGCCAGCAGCCGGACTAGCGGGAGGGCCCGAGTTGAGCAGTTCTTC. Its translation: CASSRTSGRARVEQFF.

This chain joins TRBV27 and TRBJ2-7, with D possibly matching TRBD1 (5 bases). Trimming took 0 bases from V and 3 from J, leaving 15 bases between them. Germline CDR1 and CDR2: MNHEY and SMNVEV (reference sequence). This CDR3 is built from 16 residues. The CDR3: CASSLSSAGIGYEQYF. DNA of the CDR3: TGTGCCAGCAGTTTATCCTCGGCAGGGATAGGCTACGAGCAGTACTTC.

This sequence joins TRBV27 and TRBJ2-7, with D unclear. Trimming pared 2 bases from V and 3 bases from J, leaving 14 bases between. The CDR3 is 15 residues long. CDR1 is MNHEY, CDR2 SMNVEV, per germline (reference sequence). The CDR3 DNA reads TGTGCCAGCAGTTTACGACTTCGAGCGAACTACGAGCAGTACTTC. Protein sequence: CASSLRLRANYEQYF.

This clone was observed a handful of times. The V and J genes are TRBV6-5 and TRBJ1-2, with D maybe TRBD1 (6 bases). Germline V gives CDR1 MNHEY, CDR2 SVGAGI. Trimming stripped 6 bases from V and 5 bases from J, with 16 bases between. This CDR3 has 14 residues. The CDR3 here is CASRRTDGVYGYTF. The CDR3 region has the DNA TGTGCCAGCAGGCGGACAGACGGAGTTTATGGCTACACCTTC.